The 10 T cell receptor beta chains given below trace back to one sample, sequenced in a study of blood T cell repertoires in COVID-19 (dated by TCRdb to about 2020). The protocol used for the library was the immunoSEQ multiplex PCR assay. Imported from immuneACCESS, the table was reduced by TCRdb to in-frame sequences with V and J called. These copies leave out some clones; in studies compared against another copy, an unresolved V gene accounts for under half, and the cause of the remainder is not known. The sample yields 300,000 to 400,000 clones; 70% to 90% were counted once. In total, the top ten clones hold 1.5% to 2% of the sample. Material for sequencing was peripheral blood. These receptors were obtained from a woman under 40 with COVID-19, enrolled during active disease.

V usage is TRBV24-1 and J usage is TRBJ2-3, with 7 positions matching TRBD1. Germline V lookup: CDR1 KGHDR, CDR2 SFDVKD. The CDR3 has 22 residues. V lost 3 bases, J lost 2 bases, and 25 bases stayed unmatched. In DNA, the CDR3 is TGTGCCACCAGTGATCCCCGGGACAGTGTCGATTGGACTCCAATCCACACAGATACGCAGTATTTT. Protein: CATSDPRDSVDWTPIHTDTQYF.

This chain links TRBV2 with TRBJ2-6, with D hard to call. V was clipped by 6 bases and J by 0 bases, with 6 bases between them. CDR1 and CDR2 from the germline V gene are SNHLY and FYNNEI. CDR3 length equals 14 residues. The CDR3 region has the DNA TGTGCCAGCAGCCGAGACTCTGGGGCCAACGTCCTGACTTTC. This encodes CASSRDSGANVLTF. The variable domain in full, completed from reference TRBV2 and TRBJ2-6, reads EPEVTQTPSHQVTQMGQEVILRCVPISNHLYFYWYRQILGQKVEFLVSFYNNEISEKSEIFDDQFSVERPDGSNFTLKIRSTKLEDSAMYFCASSRDSGANVLTFGAGSRLTVL.

The chain combines TRBV25-1 with TRBJ1-2; maybe TRBD1 (5 bases). The germline V gene has CDR1 MGHDK and CDR2 SYGVNS. The CDR3 loop spans 13 amino acids. Trimming took 4 bases from V and 2 from J, leaving 8 bases between them. The CDR3 sequence is CASSVTVNYGYTF. The CDR3 DNA reads as TGTGCCAGCAGTGTGACAGTCAACTATGGCTACACCTTC.

The J gene is TRBJ1-5, the V gene TRBV5-1; 10 bases are shared with TRBD1. Germline CDR1 reads SGHRS; CDR2 reads YFSETQ. The CDR3 is 15 amino acids. V lost 0 bases and J lost 6; bases outside the gene matches: 3. DNA of the CDR3: TGCGCCAGCAGCTTGGGGACAGGGGGTCTTCAGCCCCAGCATTTT. Translating it yields CASSLGTGGLQPQHF.

This chain links TRBV2 with TRBJ1-4, with 7 nucleotides matching TRBD1. The CDR3 loop spans 14 amino acids. Germline-derived CDR1 and CDR2 are SNHLY and FYNNEI. Trimming took 7 bases from V and 7 from J; bases not matched to a gene: 9. CDR3 DNA sequence: TGTGCCAGCATGCTAGAACAGGGGAGTGAAAAACTGTTTTTT. As protein: CASMLEQGSEKLFF.

The chain joins TRBV25-1 to TRBJ1-6, with a possible D match to TRBD1 (6 bases). From germline, CDR1 is MGHDK and CDR2 SYGVNS. CDR3 length: 14 residues. V lost 1 base to trimming and J lost 12 bases, with 13 bases between them. The CDR3: CASSEWGGGLPLHF. For the CDR3, the DNA is TGTGCCAGCAGTGAATGGGGAGGGGGTCTACCCCTCCACTTT.

CDR3 sequence: CSVPGTASTDTQYF. In DNA, the CDR3 is TGCAGCGTTCCCGGGACAGCTAGCACAGATACGCAGTATTTT. The J gene is TRBJ2-3, the V gene TRBV29-1; 7 bases map to TRBD1. Germline V lookup: CDR1 SQVTM, CDR2 ANQGSEA. J was trimmed by 0 bases and V by 5 bases; bases with no gene match: 5. The CDR3 totals 14 residues.

The rearrangement links TRBV7-9 to TRBJ1-1, with unresolved D. CDR1 is SEHNR and CDR2 is FQNEAQ in the germline V gene (reference sequence). Trimming removed 8 bases at V and 6 bases at J, with 13 bases between. The CDR3 is 12 amino acids. This CDR3 is CASLEGLAEAFF. The CDR3 region has the DNA TGTGCCAGCCTCGAGGGTCTCGCTGAAGCTTTCTTT.

The chain has TRBV28 and TRBJ2-5; 8 bases are a match to TRBD1. The V gene end was trimmed by 5 bases and the J gene end by 6 bases; junction bases not matched to a gene: 5. The CDR3 runs to 13 residues. Looked up from germline, CDR1 is MDHEN and CDR2 is SYDVKM. CDR3 nucleotides: TGTGCCAGCAGTCCTGGACAGGGAAAGACCCAGTACTTC. The encoded protein is CASSPGQGKTQYF. The whole variable domain, filled in from reference TRBV28 and TRBJ2-5, reads DVKVTQSSRYLVKRTGEKVFLECVQDMDHENMFWYRQDPGLGLRLIYFSYDVKMKEKGDIPEGYSVSREKKERFSLILESASTNQTSMYLCASSPGQGKTQYFGPGTRLLVL.

The chain combines TRBV4-1 with TRBJ1-6, with D perhaps matching TRBD1 (5 bases). Germline lookup yields CDR1 MGHRA and CDR2 YSYEKL. This CDR3 spans 15 amino acids. Between the trimmed V and J ends, which lost 5 bases and 6 bases, there was a span of 14 bases. The CDR3 protein is CASSSAAQGNSPLHF. DNA of the CDR3: TGCGCCAGCAGCTCGGCCGCCCAGGGTAATTCACCCCTCCACTTT.